This passage covers 26 T cell receptor beta chains from one sample sequenced in a study of T-cell memory formation after mild COVID-19. TCRdb fed the 5' RACE reads into MiXCR, producing one record per CDR3 protein. Of about 260,000 distinct CDR3 sequences in the sample, less than 9.5% were seen once. Source material: PBMCs or a T cell subset sorted from them (not recorded which). The receptors shown here come from a man aged 18 to 30 who had mild COVID-19 (a few samples of this study predate the infection). Cell type and time point are not known.

This clonotype was picked up many times. J is TRBJ2-1 and V is TRBV5-5; D is unclear. This CDR3 comprises 11 residues. Germline-derived CDR1 and CDR2 are SGHKS and YYEKEE (reference sequence). Between the trimmed V and J ends, which lost 4 bases and 7 bases, there was a span of 6 bases. The chain's CDR3 is CASSPTNEQFF. CDR3 nucleotide sequence: TGTGCCAGCAGCCCCACAAATGAGCAGTTCTTC.

This clonotype appeared a few times. The chain links TRBV4-2 to TRBJ2-5; 7 bases match TRBD2. The CDR3 runs to 16 residues. Looked up from germline, CDR1 is LGHNA and CDR2 is YNFKEQ. Unmatched junction bases numbered 7, after V lost 2 bases and J lost 1 base. In nucleotides, the CDR3 is TGTGCCAGCAGCCAATTGGGCGGGGGAACCCAAGAGACCCAGTACTTC. The encoded protein is CASSQLGGGTQETQYF.

This clonotype was counted between two and nine times. This chain connects TRBV7-9 to TRBJ1-4; D ambiguous. The length of the CDR3 is 14 residues. The V and J ends lost 4 bases and 0 bases respectively, with 6 bases between them. The germline CDR1 and CDR2 sequences are SEHNR and FQNEAQ (reference sequence). The CDR3 DNA reads as TGTGCCAGCAGCTACAGCTCAACTAATGAAAAACTGTTTTTT. This translates into CASSYSSTNEKLFF.

The rearrangement links TRBV19 to TRBJ1-6; D is undetermined. V gave up 1 base and J gave up 4 bases, with 2 bases separating them. From germline, CDR1 is LNHDA and CDR2 SQIVND (reference sequence). The CDR3 is 13 amino acids. The CDR3 coding sequence is TGTGCCAGTAGTATAGGGTATAATTCACCCCTCCACTTT. Its translation is CASSIGYNSPLHF.

This clonotype was counted between two and nine times. The gene calls are TRBV19 and TRBJ2-1; TRBD1 agrees at 11 bases. This CDR3 has 16 residues. The V gene's germline CDR1 is LNHDA and CDR2 SQIVND (reference sequence). Trimming took 0 bases from V and 8 from J; bases not matched to a gene: 6. CDR3 nucleotides: TGTGCCAGTAGTATAGATGGGGGACAGGGGGTGTATGAGCAGTTCTTC. As protein: CASSIDGGQGVYEQFF.

In this sample, this clonotype turned up a few times. The chain carries TRBV29-1 and TRBJ2-1; D is ambiguous. Germline assignment: CDR1 SQVTM and CDR2 ANQGSEA. CDR3 length: 13 amino acids. Trimming stripped 2 bases from V and 4 bases from J, with 9 bases between. CDR3 loop: CSVEPQSYNEQFF. Here the CDR3 DNA reads TGCAGCGTTGAACCCCAGAGTTACAATGAGCAGTTCTTC.

J is TRBJ2-5 and V is TRBV6-4; tentatively, D is TRBD2 (5 bases). The V and J ends lost 7 bases and 2 bases respectively, with 14 bases between them. The CDR3 has 14 amino acids. The germline CDR1 and CDR2 sequences are MRHNA and SNTAGT. CDR3 nucleotide sequence: TGTGCCAGCACCCGCGGTAGGGAGCAAGAGACCCAGTACTTC. Translating it yields CASTRGREQETQYF.

The sample holds a few counts of this clonotype. The rearrangement links TRBV2 to TRBJ1-6; 10 bases align to TRBD1. V shed 5 bases, J shed 7 bases, and the junction held 2 bases outside the gene matches. The V gene's germline CDR1 is SNHLY and CDR2 FYNNEI. The CDR3 length is 14 residues. The CDR3 reads CASSWDRGNSPLHF. The DNA of the CDR3 is TGTGCCAGCAGTTGGGACAGGGGAAATTCACCCCTCCACTTT.

As for this clonotype: This likely comes from a read error, as the CDR3 has no conserved phenylalanine or tryptophan at its end. J is TRBJ2-1 and V is TRBV19; the D is unclear. This CDR3 contains 14 residues. CDR1 LNHDA and CDR2 SQIVND come from the germline V gene (reference sequence). The V end lost 3 bases, the J end lost 8 bases, and 14 bases lay between the germline ends. This CDR3 reads CASSMTMLGDEQFL. The CDR3 region has the DNA TGTGCCAGTAGTATGACAATGCTGGGCGATGAGCAGTTCCTC.

This clonotype occurred a few times. V is TRBV7-9 and J is TRBJ1-1; 8 bases are shared with TRBD1. The CDR3 has 14 residues. Germline V gene data show CDR1 as SEHNR and CDR2 as FQNEAQ (reference sequence). With 5 bases clipped from V and 2 bases from J, the junction kept 4 bases outside the gene matches. The CDR3 loop is CASSHGQGNTEAFF. DNA of the CDR3: TGTGCCAGCAGCCACGGACAGGGAAACACTGAAGCTTTCTTT.

This clonotype was seen at least ten times. The chain is built from TRBV5-1 and TRBJ2-3, with a possible D match to TRBD2 (6 bases). This CDR3 region has 15 residues. Germline-derived CDR1 and CDR2 are SGHRS and YFSETQ. V lost 0 bases to trimming and J lost 1 base, with 9 bases between them. The CDR3 protein is CASSLVASGTDTQYF. DNA of the CDR3: TGCGCCAGCAGCTTGGTTGCTAGCGGCACAGATACGCAGTATTTT.

The genes are TRBV5-1 and TRBJ2-5; 12 bases fit TRBD1. This CDR3 has 16 amino acids. With 3 bases clipped from V and 3 bases from J, the junction kept 6 bases outside the gene matches. The germline V gene has CDR1 SGHRS and CDR2 YFSETQ. The CDR3 DNA reads TGCGCCAGCAGCTGGGGACAGGGGGCGGCTAAAGAGACCCAGTACTTC. Its protein is CASSWGQGAAKETQYF.

The chain has TRBV7-9 and TRBJ2-3; D perhaps matches TRBD2 (5 bases). Deletions cut 1 base from V and 2 bases from J, with 13 bases between. In germline, CDR1 is SEHNR, CDR2 FQNEAQ (reference sequence). There are 16 residues in the CDR3. In DNA form, the CDR3 reads TGTGCCAGCAGCTTAGGGGAGAGTGGATACACAGATACGCAGTATTTT. Its translation is CASSLGESGYTDTQYF.

This clonotype was observed at least ten times. CDR3: CASSLGSLSSYNEQFF. CDR3 in DNA: TGTGCCAGCAGCTTAGGGAGCCTCAGCTCCTACAATGAGCAGTTCTTC. The chain uses TRBV7-8 and TRBJ2-1, with unresolved D. V dropped 1 base and J dropped 0 bases, with 10 bases sitting between them. The CDR3 has 16 amino acids. Germline CDR1 reads SGHVS; CDR2 reads FQNEAQ.

This clonotype showed up just a few times. This chain connects TRBV12-3 or TRBV12-4 to TRBJ1-1, with TRBD1 identical over 10 bases. This CDR3 has 13 amino acids. V lost 8 bases, J lost 5 bases, and 5 bases stayed unmatched. Here the CDR3 reads CASAGTGVTEAFF. The CDR3 DNA reads as TGTGCCAGCGCCGGGACAGGGGTTACTGAAGCTTTCTTT.

V and J are TRBV12-3 or TRBV12-4 and TRBJ2-5; 8 nucleotides agree with TRBD1. Germline trimming cut 4 bases from V and 5 bases from J; bases unmatched to any gene: 0. The CDR3 covers 12 residues. The CDR3 sequence is CASSWDRETQYF. As DNA, the CDR3 is TGTGCCAGCAGTTGGGACAGGGAGACCCAGTACTTC.

This clonotype was recorded at least ten times. The V and J genes are TRBV5-1 and TRBJ1-1, with a weak D call TRBD1 (6 bases). The CDR3 loop spans 13 amino acids. Germline CDR1 reads SGHRS; CDR2 reads YFSETQ. V was clipped by 3 bases and J by 2 bases, with 8 bases between them. The CDR3 sequence is CASSSGTNTEAFF. CDR3 in DNA: TGCGCCAGCAGCTCCGGGACAAACACTGAAGCTTTCTTT.

This clonotype came up a few times. The J gene is TRBJ1-1, the V gene TRBV7-9, with TRBD1 identical over 8 bases. The J segment lost 5 bases and the V segment lost 5 bases, leaving 10 bases of the junction unmatched. The CDR3 covers 15 residues. Looked up from germline, CDR1 is SEHNR and CDR2 is FQNEAQ (reference sequence). CDR3 DNA sequence: TGTGCCAGCAGCCTGGGGGACGACAGGGGTACTGAAGCTTTCTTT. Its protein product is CASSLGDDRGTEAFF.

This clonotype was recorded a few times. The chain employs TRBV24-1 and TRBJ1-5, with TRBD1 as a possible D gene (5 bases). With 5 bases removed from V and 5 bases from J, the gap between germline ends came to 9 bases. Per the germline V gene, CDR1 is KGHDR and CDR2 is SFDVKD. The CDR3 is 13 amino acids. The CDR3 is CATSADSYQPQHF. The CDR3, as DNA: TGTGCCACCAGTGCTGACAGTTATCAGCCCCAGCATTTT.

CDR3 nucleotides: TGTGCCAGCAGCCCCATCCTCGGGACTAGTGGATCAGATACGCAGTATTTT. Protein: CASSPILGTSGSDTQYF. The chain joins TRBV7-6 to TRBJ2-3; TRBD2 agrees at 8 bases. The CDR3 extends over 17 amino acids. V lost 5 bases, J lost 4 bases, and 14 bases stayed unmatched. Per the germline V gene, CDR1 is SGHVS and CDR2 is FNYEAQ.

The V gene is TRBV27, the J gene TRBJ2-7, with D perhaps matching TRBD1 (6 bases). CDR1 and CDR2 (germline): MNHEY, SMNVEV (reference sequence). The CDR3 extends over 17 amino acids. V lost 7 bases and J 0 bases, leaving 22 bases between the germline ends. The CDR3 loop reads CASTLTGSPESSYEQYF. The DNA of the CDR3 is TGTGCCAGCACACTGACAGGCTCCCCAGAAAGCTCCTACGAGCAGTACTTC.

This clonotype was seen a handful of times. The chain uses TRBV6-5 and TRBJ2-5; D perhaps matches TRBD2 (7 bases). V dropped 8 bases and J dropped 4 bases, with 14 bases sitting between them. The V gene's germline CDR1 is MNHEY and CDR2 SVGAGI. This CDR3 has 13 amino acids. CDR3 sequence: CASLGGARETQYF. CDR3 sequence (DNA): TGTGCCAGCTTAGGGGGGGCCAGAGAGACCCAGTACTTC.

The chain links TRBV5-1 to TRBJ1-4; 10 positions agree with TRBD1. Trimming removed 0 bases from V and 8 bases from J; junction bases left unmatched: 4. This CDR3 spans 15 amino acids. CDR1 is SGHRS, CDR2 YFSETQ, per germline. Written as DNA, the CDR3 is TGCGCCAGCAGCTTGGCTGGGACAGGGGAAGAAAAACTGTTTTTT. This gives the protein CASSLAGTGEEKLFF.

This clonotype was seen more than once but under ten times. J is TRBJ2-3 and V is TRBV9; 9 bases align to TRBD1. The CDR3 spans 16 residues. CDR1 SGDLS and CDR2 YYNGEE come from the germline V gene. V lost 0 bases and J lost 3; bases outside the gene matches: 5. For the CDR3, the DNA is TGTGCCAGCAGCGTAGCCGCAGGACAGGGGACAGATACGCAGTATTTT. It is translated as CASSVAAGQGTDTQYF.

This clonotype was detected only a few times. The chain links TRBV12-3 or TRBV12-4 to TRBJ1-6; a possible D gene is TRBD1 (6 bases). The V end was cut by 7 bases, the J end by 10 bases, with 20 bases between. This CDR3 contains 15 residues. CDR3: CASTLQGSKRSPLHF. The CDR3, as DNA: TGTGCCAGCACCTTACAGGGTAGTAAACGATCACCCCTCCACTTT.

This clonotype has a handful of counts. DNA of the CDR3: TGCGCCAGCAGCCTCCTAGCGGGGGAGGTGGAGACCCAGTACTTC. It specifies CASSLLAGEVETQYF. The chain uses TRBV5-1 and TRBJ2-5, with 10 bases that match TRBD2. With 4 bases clipped from V and 5 bases from J, the junction kept 8 bases outside the gene matches. Germline V gene sequence: CDR1 SGHRS, CDR2 YFSETQ. The CDR3 totals 15 residues.